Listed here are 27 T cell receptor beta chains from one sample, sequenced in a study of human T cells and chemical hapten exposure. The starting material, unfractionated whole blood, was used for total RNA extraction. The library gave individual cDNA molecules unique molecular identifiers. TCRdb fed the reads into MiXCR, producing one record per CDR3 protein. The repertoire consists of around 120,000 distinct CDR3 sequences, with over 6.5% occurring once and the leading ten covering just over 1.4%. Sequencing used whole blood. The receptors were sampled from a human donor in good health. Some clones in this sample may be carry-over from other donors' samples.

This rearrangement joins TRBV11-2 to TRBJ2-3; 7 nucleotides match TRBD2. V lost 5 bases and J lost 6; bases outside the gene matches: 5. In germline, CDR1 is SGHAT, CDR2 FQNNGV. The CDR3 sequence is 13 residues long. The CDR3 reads CASSPGGGDTQYF. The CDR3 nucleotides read TGTGCCAGCAGCCCCGGGGGAGGGGATACGCAGTATTTT.

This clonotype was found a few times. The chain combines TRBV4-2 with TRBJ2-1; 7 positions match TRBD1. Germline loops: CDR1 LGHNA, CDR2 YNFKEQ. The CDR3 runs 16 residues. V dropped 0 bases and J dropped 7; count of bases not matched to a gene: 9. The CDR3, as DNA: TGTGCCAGCAGCCAAGAGGCGAGGGCGGACAGGAATGAGCAGTTCTTC. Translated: CASSQEARADRNEQFF.

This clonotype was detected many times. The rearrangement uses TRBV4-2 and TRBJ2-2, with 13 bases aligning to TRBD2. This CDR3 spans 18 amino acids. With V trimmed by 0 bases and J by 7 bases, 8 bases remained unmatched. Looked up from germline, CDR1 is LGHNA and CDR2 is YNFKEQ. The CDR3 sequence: CASSQDPLAGGQFGELFF. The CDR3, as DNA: TGTGCCAGCAGCCAAGATCCACTAGCGGGAGGGCAATTCGGGGAGCTGTTTTTT.

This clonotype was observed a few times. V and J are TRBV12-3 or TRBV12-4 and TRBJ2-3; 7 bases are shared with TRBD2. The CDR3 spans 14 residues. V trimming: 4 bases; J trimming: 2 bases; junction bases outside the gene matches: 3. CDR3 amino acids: CASSSGGVTDTQYF. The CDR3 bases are TGTGCCAGCAGTTCTGGGGGGGTCACAGATACGCAGTATTTT.

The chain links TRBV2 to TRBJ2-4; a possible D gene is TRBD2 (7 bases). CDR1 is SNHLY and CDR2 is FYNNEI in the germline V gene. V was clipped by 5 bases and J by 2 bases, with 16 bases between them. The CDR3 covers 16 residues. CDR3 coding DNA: TGTGCCAGCAGTCGAAACGAGGGGGGGTCCAAAAACATTCAGTACTTC. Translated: CASSRNEGGSKNIQYF.

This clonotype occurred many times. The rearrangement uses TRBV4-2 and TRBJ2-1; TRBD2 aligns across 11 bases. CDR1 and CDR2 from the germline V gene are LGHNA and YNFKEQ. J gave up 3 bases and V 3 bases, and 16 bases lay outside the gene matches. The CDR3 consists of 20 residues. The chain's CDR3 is CASSHPNSGRASGGYNEQFF. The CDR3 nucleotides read TGTGCCAGCAGCCACCCTAATAGCGGGAGGGCCTCAGGGGGCTACAATGAGCAGTTCTTC.

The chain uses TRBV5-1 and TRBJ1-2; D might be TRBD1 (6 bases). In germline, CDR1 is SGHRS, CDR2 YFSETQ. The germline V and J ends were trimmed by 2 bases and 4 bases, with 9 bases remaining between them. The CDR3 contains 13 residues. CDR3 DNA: TGCGCCAGCAGCTTCGAGACAGGCTATGGCTACACCTTC. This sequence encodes CASSFETGYGYTF.

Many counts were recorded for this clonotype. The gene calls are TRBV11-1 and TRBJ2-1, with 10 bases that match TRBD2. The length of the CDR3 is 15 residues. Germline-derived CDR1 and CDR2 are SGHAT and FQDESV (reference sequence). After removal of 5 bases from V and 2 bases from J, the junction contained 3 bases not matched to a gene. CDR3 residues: CASSLGLAAYNEQFF. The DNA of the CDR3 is TGTGCCAGCAGCCTAGGACTAGCGGCCTACAATGAGCAGTTCTTC.

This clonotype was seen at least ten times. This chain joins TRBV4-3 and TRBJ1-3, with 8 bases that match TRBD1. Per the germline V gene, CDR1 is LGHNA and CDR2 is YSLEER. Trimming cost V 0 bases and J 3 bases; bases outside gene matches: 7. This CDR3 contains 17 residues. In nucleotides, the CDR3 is TGCGCCAGCAGCCAAGATGTCACAGGGGGAGGTGGAAACACCATATATTTT. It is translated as CASSQDVTGGGGNTIYF.

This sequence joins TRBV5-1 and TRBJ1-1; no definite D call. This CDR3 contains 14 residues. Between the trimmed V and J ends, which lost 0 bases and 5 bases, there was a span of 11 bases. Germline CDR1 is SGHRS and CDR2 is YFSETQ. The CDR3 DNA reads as TGCGCCAGCAGCTTGGTAAACGGACGGACTGAAGCTTTCTTT. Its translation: CASSLVNGRTEAFF.

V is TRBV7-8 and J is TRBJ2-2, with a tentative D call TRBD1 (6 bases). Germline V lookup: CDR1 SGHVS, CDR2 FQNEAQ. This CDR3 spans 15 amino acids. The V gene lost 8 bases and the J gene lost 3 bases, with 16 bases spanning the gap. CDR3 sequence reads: CASSRRGSDTGELFF. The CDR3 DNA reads TGTGCCAGCTCCCGCAGGGGAAGTGACACCGGGGAGCTGTTTTTT.

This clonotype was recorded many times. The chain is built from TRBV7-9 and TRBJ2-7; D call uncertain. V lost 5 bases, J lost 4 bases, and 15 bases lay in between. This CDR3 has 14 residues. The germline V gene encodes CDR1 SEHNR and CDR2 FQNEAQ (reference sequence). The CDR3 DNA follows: TGTGCCAGCAGCCCTCGGGCCATTCCTTACGAGCAGTACTTC. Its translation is CASSPRAIPYEQYF.

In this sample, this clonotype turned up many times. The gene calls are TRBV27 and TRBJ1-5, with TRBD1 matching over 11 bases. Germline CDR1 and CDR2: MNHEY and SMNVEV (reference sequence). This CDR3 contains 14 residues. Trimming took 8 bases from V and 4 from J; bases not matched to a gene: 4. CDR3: CASVGTGGNQPQHF. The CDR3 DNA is TGTGCCAGCGTTGGGACAGGGGGAAATCAGCCCCAGCATTTT.

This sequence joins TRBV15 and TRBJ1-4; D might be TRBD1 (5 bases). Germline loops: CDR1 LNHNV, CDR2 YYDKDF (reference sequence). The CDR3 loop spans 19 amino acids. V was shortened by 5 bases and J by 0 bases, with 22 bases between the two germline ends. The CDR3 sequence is CATSGPEGATLPTNEKLFF. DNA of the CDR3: TGTGCCACCAGCGGTCCGGAAGGGGCGACCCTTCCAACTAATGAAAAACTGTTTTTT.

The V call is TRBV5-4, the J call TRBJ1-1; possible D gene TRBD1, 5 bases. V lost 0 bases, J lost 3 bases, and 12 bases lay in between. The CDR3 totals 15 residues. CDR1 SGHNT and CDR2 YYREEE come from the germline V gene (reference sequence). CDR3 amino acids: CASSLEYRWDTEAFF. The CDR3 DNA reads TGTGCCAGCAGCTTGGAGTACAGGTGGGACACTGAAGCTTTCTTT.

CDR3 loop: CASSGEGRARTETQYF. The CDR3 coding sequence is TGTGCCAGCAGCGGAGAGGGCAGGGCCCGGACAGAGACCCAGTACTTC. V usage is TRBV9 and J usage is TRBJ2-5; perhaps D is TRBD1 or TRBD2 (5 bases each). Germline CDR1 reads SGDLS; CDR2 reads YYNGEE. The CDR3 covers 16 residues. The V and J ends lost 3 bases and 4 bases respectively, with 19 bases between them. The full variable domain, rest sourced from reference TRBV9 and TRBJ2-5, is DSGVTQTPKHLITATGQRVTLRCSPRSGDLSVYWYQQSLDQGLQFLIQYYNGEERAKGNILERFSAQQFPDLHSELNLSSLELGDSALYFCASSGEGRARTETQYFGPGTRLLVL.

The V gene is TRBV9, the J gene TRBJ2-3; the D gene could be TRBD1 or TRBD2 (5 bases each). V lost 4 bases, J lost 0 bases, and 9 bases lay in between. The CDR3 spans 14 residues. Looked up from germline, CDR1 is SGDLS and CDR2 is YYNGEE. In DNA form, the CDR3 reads TGTGCCAGCAGCTCCTGGGGGAGCACAGATACGCAGTATTTT. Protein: CASSSWGSTDTQYF.

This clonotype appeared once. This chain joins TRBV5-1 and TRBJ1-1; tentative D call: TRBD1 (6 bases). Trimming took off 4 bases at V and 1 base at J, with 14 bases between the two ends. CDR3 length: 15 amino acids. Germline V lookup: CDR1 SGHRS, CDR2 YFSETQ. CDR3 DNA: TGCGCCAGCAGCATACGCCAGGGACAGAACACTGAAGCTTTCTTT. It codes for CASSIRQGQNTEAFF.

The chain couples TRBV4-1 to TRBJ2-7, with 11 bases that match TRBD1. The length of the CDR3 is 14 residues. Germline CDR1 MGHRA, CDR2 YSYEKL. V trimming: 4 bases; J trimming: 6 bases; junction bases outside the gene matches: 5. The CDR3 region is CASSLGQGATEQYF. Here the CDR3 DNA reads TGCGCCAGCAGCCTCGGACAGGGGGCAACCGAGCAGTACTTC.

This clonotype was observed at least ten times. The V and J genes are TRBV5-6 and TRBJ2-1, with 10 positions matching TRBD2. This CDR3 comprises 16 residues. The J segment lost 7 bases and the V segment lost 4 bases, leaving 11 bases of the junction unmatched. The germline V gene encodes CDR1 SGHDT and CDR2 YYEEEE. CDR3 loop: CASSKRTSGFSNEQFF. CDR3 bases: TGTGCCAGCAGCAAAAGGACTAGCGGATTTTCAAATGAGCAGTTCTTC.

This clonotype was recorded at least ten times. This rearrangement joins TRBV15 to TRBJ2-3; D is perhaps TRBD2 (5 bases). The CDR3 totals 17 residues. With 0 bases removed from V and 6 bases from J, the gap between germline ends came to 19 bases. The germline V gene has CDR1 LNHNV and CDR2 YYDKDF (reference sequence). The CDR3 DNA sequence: TGTGCCACCAGCAGAGAACTAGACGACATTATCGAGGATACGCAGTATTTT. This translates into CATSRELDDIIEDTQYF.

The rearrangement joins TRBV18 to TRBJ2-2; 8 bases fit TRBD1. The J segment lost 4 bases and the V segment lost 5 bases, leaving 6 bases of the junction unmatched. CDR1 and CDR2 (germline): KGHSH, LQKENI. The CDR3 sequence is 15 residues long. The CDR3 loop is CASSTGQATTGELFF. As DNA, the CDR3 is TGTGCCAGCTCAACGGGACAGGCTACCACCGGGGAGCTGTTTTTT.

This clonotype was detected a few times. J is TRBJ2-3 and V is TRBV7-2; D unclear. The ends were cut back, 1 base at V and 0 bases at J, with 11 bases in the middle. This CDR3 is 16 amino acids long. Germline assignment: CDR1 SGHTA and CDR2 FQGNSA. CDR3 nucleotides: TGTGCCAGCAGCTTAGGGAGCCGCACTAGCACAGATACGCAGTATTTT. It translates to CASSLGSRTSTDTQYF.

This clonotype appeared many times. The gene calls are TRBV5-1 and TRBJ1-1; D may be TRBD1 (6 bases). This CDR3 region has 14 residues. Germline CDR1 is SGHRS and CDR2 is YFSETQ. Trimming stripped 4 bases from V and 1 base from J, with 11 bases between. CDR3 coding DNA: TGCGCCAGCAGCCCCTGGGACACGAACACTGAAGCTTTCTTT. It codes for CASSPWDTNTEAFF.

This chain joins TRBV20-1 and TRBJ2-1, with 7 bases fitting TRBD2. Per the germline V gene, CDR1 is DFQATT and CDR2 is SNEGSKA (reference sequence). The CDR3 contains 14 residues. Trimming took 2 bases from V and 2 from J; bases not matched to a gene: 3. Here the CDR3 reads CSARLSGTYNEQFF. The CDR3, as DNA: TGCAGTGCTAGACTAAGCGGGACCTACAATGAGCAGTTCTTC.

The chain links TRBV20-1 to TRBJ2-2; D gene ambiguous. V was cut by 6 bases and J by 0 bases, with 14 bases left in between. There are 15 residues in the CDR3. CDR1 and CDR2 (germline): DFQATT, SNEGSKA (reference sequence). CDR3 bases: TGCAGTGCCTATGATAGCCGGGCGAACACCGGGGAGCTGTTTTTT. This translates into CSAYDSRANTGELFF.

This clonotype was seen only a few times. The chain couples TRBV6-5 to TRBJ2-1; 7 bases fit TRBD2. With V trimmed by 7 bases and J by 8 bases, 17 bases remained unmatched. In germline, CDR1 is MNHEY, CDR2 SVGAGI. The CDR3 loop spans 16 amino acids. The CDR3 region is CASTRAGGRGWDEQFF. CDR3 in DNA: TGTGCCAGCACCCGCGCGGGCGGGAGAGGGTGGGATGAGCAGTTCTTC.